This entry concerns a single T cell receptor beta chain. The sample belongs to a study of graft-versus-host responses after intestinal transplantation. Assay: immunoSEQ multiplex PCR; the TCRdb copy retains only in-frame clones and omits some. The sample has approximately 5,000 clones, approximately 72% seen once. Intraepithelial plus lamina propria lymphocytes were released by processing graft tissue. Germline lookup yields CDR1 MNHNS and CDR2 SASEGT. The CDR3 totals 15 residues. V lost 5 bases, J lost 2 bases, and 4 bases stayed unmatched. The sample was ileum tissue, taken about 230 days after intestinal transplant. This TCR derives from a human patient who received an intestinal transplant, so some T cells may come from the graft donor. The chain employs TRBV6-1 and TRBJ1-5, with TRBD1 matching 9 bases. The CDR3 region is CASSWGQGGNQPQHF. In DNA, the CDR3 is TGTGCCAGCAGTTGGGGACAGGGAGGCAATCAGCCCCAGCATTTT.